The T cell receptor beta chain under discussion was sequenced for a study of shared clonotypes between healthy human individuals. Study results and caveats: The expectation was that sequencing depth would affect clonotype sharing among donors.

V lost 4 bases to trimming and J lost 4 bases, with 3 bases between them. The CDR3 length is 11 residues. Germline assignment: CDR1 SGHRS and CDR2 YFSETQ. Unsorted PBMC DNA was run through sequencing on ten immunoSEQ deep assay plates. Per the original methods: ImmunoSEQ junction-only sequences lacked quality scores, so their filtering differed. Assay used: immunoSEQ multiplex PCR; TCRdb lists only in-frame clones, some missing. D and trimming come from the DNA, and the V and J calls and clone size come from that table. The table has 100,000 or so clones, roughly 45% seen once; the top ten hold about 14%. Unsorted samples, those not sorted, used approximately 100 million PBMCs for genomic DNA. This clone was picked up many times. Its antigen is still unknown.

The sample consisted of PBMCs. The source of this sequence is a woman between 40 and 55 years old in good health. Some clones in this sample may be carry-over from other donors' samples. The V and J genes are TRBV5-1 and TRBJ2-1; D not certain. The CDR3 bases are TGCGCCAGCAGCGAGTACAATGAGCAGTTCTTC. This sequence encodes CASSEYNEQFF.